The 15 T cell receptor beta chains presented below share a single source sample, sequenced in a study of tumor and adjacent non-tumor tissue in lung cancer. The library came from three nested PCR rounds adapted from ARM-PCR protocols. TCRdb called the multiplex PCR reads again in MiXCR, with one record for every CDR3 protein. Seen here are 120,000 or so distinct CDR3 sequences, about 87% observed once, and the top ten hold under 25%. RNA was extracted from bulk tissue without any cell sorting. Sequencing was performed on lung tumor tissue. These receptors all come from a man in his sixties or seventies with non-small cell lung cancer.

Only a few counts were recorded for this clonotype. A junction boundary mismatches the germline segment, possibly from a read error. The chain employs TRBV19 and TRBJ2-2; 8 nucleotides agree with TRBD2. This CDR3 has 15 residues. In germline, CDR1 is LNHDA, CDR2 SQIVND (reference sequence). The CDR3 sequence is CASSIYRGGSGELFF. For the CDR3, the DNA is TGTGCCAGTAGTATATACCGGGGGGGGTCCGGAGAGCTGTTTTTT.

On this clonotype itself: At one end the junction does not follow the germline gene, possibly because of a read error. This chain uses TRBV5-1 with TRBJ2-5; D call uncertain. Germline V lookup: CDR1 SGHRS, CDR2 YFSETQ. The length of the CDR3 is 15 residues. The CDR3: CASRLVPGSQETQYF. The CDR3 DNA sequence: TGTGCCAGCAGATTGGTTCCAGGCAGTCAAGAGACCCAGTACTTC.

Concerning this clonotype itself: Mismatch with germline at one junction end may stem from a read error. CDR3 in DNA: TGCAGCGTTGAAGATCTAATGAGGGCCTATGGCTGCACCTTC. Its protein is CSVEDLMRAYGCTF. The J gene is TRBJ1-2, the V gene TRBV29-1; D remains unclear. Germline CDR1 and CDR2: SQVTM and ANQGSEA. The CDR3 is 14 residues long.

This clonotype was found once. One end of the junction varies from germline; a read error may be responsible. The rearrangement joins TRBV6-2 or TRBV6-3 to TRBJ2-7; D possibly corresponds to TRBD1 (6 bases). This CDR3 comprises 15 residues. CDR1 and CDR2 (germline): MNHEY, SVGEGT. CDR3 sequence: CAISSRQANSCEQNF. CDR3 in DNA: TGTGCCATCAGTTCCAGACAGGCCAACTCCTGCGAGCAGAACTTC.

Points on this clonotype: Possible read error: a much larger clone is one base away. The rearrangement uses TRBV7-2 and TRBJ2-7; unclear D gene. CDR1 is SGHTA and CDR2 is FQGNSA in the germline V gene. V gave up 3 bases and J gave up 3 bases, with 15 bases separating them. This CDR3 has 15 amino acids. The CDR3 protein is CASSFLWVSNYEQYF. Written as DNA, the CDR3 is TGTGCCAGCAGCTTCCTCTGGGTCAGTAACTACGAGCAGTACTTC.

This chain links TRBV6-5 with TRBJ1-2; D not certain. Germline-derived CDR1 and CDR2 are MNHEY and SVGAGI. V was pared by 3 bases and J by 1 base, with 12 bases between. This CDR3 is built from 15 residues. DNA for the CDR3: TGTGCCAGCAGTTATTCCAAACTCGTTAACTATGGCTACACCTTC. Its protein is CASSYSKLVNYGYTF.

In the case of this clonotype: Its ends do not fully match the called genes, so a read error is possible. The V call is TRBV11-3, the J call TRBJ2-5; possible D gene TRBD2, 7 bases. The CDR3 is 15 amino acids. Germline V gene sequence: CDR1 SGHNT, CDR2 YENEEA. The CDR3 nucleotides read TGTGCCAGTAGCTTAGACGTGCGGGGGCAAGAGACCCAGCACTTC. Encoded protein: CASSLDVRGQETQHF.

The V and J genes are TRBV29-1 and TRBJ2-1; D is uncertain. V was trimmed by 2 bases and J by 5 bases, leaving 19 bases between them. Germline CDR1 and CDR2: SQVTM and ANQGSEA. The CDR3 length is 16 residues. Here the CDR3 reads CSVEFYDNAVDNEQFF. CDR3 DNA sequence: TGCAGCGTTGAATTCTATGACAACGCTGTGGACAATGAGCAGTTCTTC.

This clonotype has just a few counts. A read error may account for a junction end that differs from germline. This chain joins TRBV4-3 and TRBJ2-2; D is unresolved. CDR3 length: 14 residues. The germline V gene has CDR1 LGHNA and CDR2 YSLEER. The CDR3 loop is CTSSQSTNSEELFF. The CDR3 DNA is TGCACCAGCAGCCAATCGACCAACAGCGAGGAGCTGTTTTTT.

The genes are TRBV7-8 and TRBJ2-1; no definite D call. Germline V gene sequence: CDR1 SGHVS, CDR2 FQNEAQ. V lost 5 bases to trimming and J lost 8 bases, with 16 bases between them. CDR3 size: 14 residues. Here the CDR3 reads CASSPRWWGDEQFF. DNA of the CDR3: TGTGCCAGCAGCCCCAGATGGTGGGGTGATGAGCAGTTCTTC.

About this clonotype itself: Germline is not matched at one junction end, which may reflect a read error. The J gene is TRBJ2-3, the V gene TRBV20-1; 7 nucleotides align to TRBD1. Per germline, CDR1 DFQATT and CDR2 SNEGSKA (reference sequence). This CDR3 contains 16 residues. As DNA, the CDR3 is TGCAGTGCTAGAGATCCTCGACAGGATGGGACAGATACGCACTATTTT. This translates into CSARDPRQDGTDTHYF.

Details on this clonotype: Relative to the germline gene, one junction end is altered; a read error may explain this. The CDR3 DNA is TGCGCCAGCAGCTTGGCGGCCACTCAATCTGACAACACATTC. Its translation: CASSLAATQSDNTF. V usage is TRBV5-1 and J usage is TRBJ1-2, with D uncertain. Looked up from germline, CDR1 is SGHRS and CDR2 is YFSETQ. CDR3 length equals 14 residues.

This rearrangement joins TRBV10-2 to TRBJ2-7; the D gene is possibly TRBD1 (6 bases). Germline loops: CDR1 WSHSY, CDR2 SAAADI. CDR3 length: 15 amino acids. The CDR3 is CDNSEWGDRRDEQYF. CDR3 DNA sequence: TGCGACAACAGTGAGTGGGGAGACAGGCGCGACGAGCAGTACTTC.

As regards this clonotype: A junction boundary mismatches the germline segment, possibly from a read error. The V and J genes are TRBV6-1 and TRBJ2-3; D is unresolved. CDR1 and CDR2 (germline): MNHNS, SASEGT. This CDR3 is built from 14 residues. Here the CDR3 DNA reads TGTACCAGCAGTGCCTGGCTGGCAAAGAATACGCAGTATTTT. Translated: CTSSAWLAKNTQYF.

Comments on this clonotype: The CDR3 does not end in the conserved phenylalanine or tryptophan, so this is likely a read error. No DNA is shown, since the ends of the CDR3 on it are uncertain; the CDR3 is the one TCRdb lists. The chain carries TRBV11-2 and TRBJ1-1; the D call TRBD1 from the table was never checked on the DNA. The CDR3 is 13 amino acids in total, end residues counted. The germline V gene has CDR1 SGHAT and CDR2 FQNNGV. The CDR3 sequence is CANNLGTSDKHFL.